One and the same sample provided the 24 T cell receptor beta chains below, sequenced in a study of control samples from healthy donors and cancer patients. TCRdb keeps only in-frame clones here, not all; method: immunoSEQ multiplex PCR. The table records 110,000 or so clones, around 88% of them present only once. The sequenced sample consisted of blood. The receptor source for this set is a woman aged 45-60 years in good health.

This clone was seen just once. The rearrangement links TRBV6-6 to TRBJ2-3, with D perhaps matching TRBD2 (6 bases). Trimming stripped 5 bases from V and 2 bases from J, with 17 bases between. Germline V gene sequence: CDR1 MNHNY, CDR2 SVGAGI (reference sequence). This CDR3 is 16 amino acids long. The CDR3 region is CASSRRRGSNTDTQYF. The CDR3 DNA sequence: TGTGCCAGCAGTCGAAGGCGGGGTAGTAACACAGATACGCAGTATTTT.

The gene calls are TRBV9 and TRBJ1-2; D uncertain. This CDR3 spans 11 amino acids. V lost 6 bases and J 7 bases, leaving 10 bases between the germline ends. Germline-derived CDR1 and CDR2 are SGDLS and YYNGEE. CDR3 bases: TGTGCCAGCACCGATAGGGCTGGCTACACCTTC. As protein: CASTDRAGYTF.

CDR3 nucleotide sequence: TGTGCCAGCAGCTTAGTGGTACGGCAGGGAGGGACTGAAGCTTTCTTT. Its protein product is CASSLVVRQGGTEAFF. The rearrangement links TRBV7-3 to TRBJ1-1; TRBD1 might be the D (5 bases). V dropped 2 bases and J dropped 5 bases, with 18 bases sitting between them. Germline V gene sequence: CDR1 SGHTA, CDR2 FQGTGA. The CDR3 covers 16 residues.

V and J are TRBV24-1 and TRBJ1-3, with D perhaps matching TRBD1 (6 bases). Germline loops: CDR1 KGHDR, CDR2 SFDVKD. This CDR3 contains 14 residues. V lost 12 bases, J lost 8 bases, and 22 bases lay in between. CDR3 sequence: CAPYRAPPGDTIYF. DNA of the CDR3: TGTGCCCCCTACAGGGCGCCGCCGGGGGACACCATATATTTT.

This clone has more than one count but fewer than ten. The chain is built from TRBV19 and TRBJ1-5; 9 positions match TRBD1. J lost 1 base, V lost 9 bases, and 16 bases had no gene match. This CDR3 contains 18 residues. CDR1 and CDR2 (germline): LNHDA, SQIVND (reference sequence). The CDR3 spells CASRPGQGLFFSNQPQHF. The CDR3 DNA follows: TGTGCCAGCAGACCGGGACAGGGTTTGTTTTTCAGCAATCAGCCCCAGCATTTT.

The V gene is TRBV3-1 (or the pseudogene TRBV3-2), the J gene TRBJ2-5; D not certain. The CDR3 is made up of 17 amino acids. V was pared by 3 bases and J by 2 bases, with 19 bases between. Germline CDR1 LGHDT, CDR2 YNNKEL (reference sequence). CDR3 sequence: CASSQRPRAAIQETQYF. CDR3 coding DNA: TGTGCCAGCAGCCAGCGTCCACGGGCGGCCATTCAAGAGACCCAGTACTTC.

The chain joins TRBV3-1 (or the pseudogene TRBV3-2) to TRBJ2-1, with TRBD1 as a possible D gene (6 bases). The germline V gene has CDR1 LGHDT and CDR2 YNNKEL (reference sequence). This CDR3 comprises 13 residues. V gave up 4 bases and J gave up 8 bases, with 12 bases separating them. As DNA, the CDR3 is TGTGCCAGCAGCCGTAATCAGGGGTATGAGCAGTTCTTC. Translated: CASSRNQGYEQFF.

The V and J genes are TRBV30 and TRBJ2-1; 12 bases line up with TRBD2. CDR3 length equals 14 residues. The V and J ends lost 3 bases and 9 bases, in that order; junction bases with no gene match: 6. Germline V gene data show CDR1 as GTSNPN and CDR2 as SVGIG (reference sequence). The CDR3 reads CAWRTSGSSIEQFF. For the CDR3, the DNA is TGTGCCTGGAGGACTAGCGGGAGTTCTATTGAGCAGTTCTTC.

The J gene is TRBJ2-5, the V gene TRBV9; weak D call: TRBD2 (6 bases). Trimming took off 4 bases at V and 3 bases at J, with 19 bases between the two ends. CDR3 size: 16 residues. The germline V gene has CDR1 SGDLS and CDR2 YYNGEE. CDR3 residues: CASSPQVGGSKETQYF. CDR3 DNA sequence: TGTGCCAGCAGCCCCCAGGTGGGGGGATCGAAAGAGACCCAGTACTTC.

This clone was seen once. V gene TRBV15 combines with J gene TRBJ2-2; TRBD2 is a possible D gene (5 bases). CDR3 length equals 18 residues. CDR1 is LNHNV, CDR2 YYDKDF, per germline (reference sequence). The germline V and J ends were trimmed by 1 base and 3 bases, with 18 bases remaining between them. CDR3: CATSRVRRGPRDTGELFF. The CDR3 bases are TGTGCCACCAGCAGAGTTCGGCGAGGGCCGCGGGACACCGGGGAGCTGTTTTTT.

The chain joins TRBV2 to TRBJ1-5; D gene unclear. Germline values: CDR1 SNHLY, CDR2 FYNNEI. The length of the CDR3 is 14 residues. V gave up 3 bases and J gave up 7 bases, with 13 bases separating them. CDR3 residues: CASSEEAEGQPQHF. The CDR3 DNA follows: TGTGCCAGCAGTGAGGAGGCCGAGGGCCAGCCCCAGCATTTT.

This chain joins TRBV6-5 and TRBJ1-5; no clear D gene. This CDR3 has 15 residues. In germline, CDR1 is MNHEY, CDR2 SVGAGI. The germline V and J ends were trimmed by 7 bases and 0 bases, with 13 bases remaining between them. Written as DNA, the CDR3 is TGTGCCAGCAAAAGACGGCCAGATAGCAATCAGCCCCAGCATTTT. It yields the protein CASKRRPDSNQPQHF.

This chain links TRBV21-1 with TRBJ2-7. TRBV21-1 is annotated as a pseudogene. This CDR3 region has 15 residues. The chain's CDR3 is CASTARGRGPYEQYV. CDR3 coding DNA: TGTGCCAGCACCGCCCGGGGAAGGGGCCCCTACGAGCAGTACGTC.

The CDR3 loop reads CATSGSRASSSGGIDTQYF. The CDR3 DNA reads as TGTGCCACCAGTGGCTCTCGGGCCTCCAGTTCGGGAGGGATAGATACGCAGTATTTT. V is TRBV24-1 and J is TRBJ2-3, with 8 positions matching TRBD2. This CDR3 has 19 residues. With 5 bases clipped from V and 5 bases from J, the junction kept 20 bases outside the gene matches. Germline values: CDR1 KGHDR, CDR2 SFDVKD.

This chain joins TRBV5-6 and TRBJ1-1; D is uncertain. Trimming cost V 2 bases and J 1 base, with 15 bases left between them. The CDR3 is made up of 16 amino acids. Germline V gene data show CDR1 as SGHDT and CDR2 as YYEEEE. DNA for the CDR3: TGTGCCAGCAGCTTCGCCAGTCTCCTAGGGAACACTGAAGCTTTCTTT. This encodes CASSFASLLGNTEAFF. Looking up the rest from reference TRBV5-6 and TRBJ1-1 gives the full variable domain: DAGVTQSPTHLIKTRGQQVTLRCSPKSGHDTVSWYQQALGQGPQFIFQYYEEEERQRGNFPDRFSGHQFPNYSSELNVNALLLGDSALYLCASSFASLLGNTEAFFGQGTRLTVV.

The V call is TRBV6-6, the J call TRBJ1-6, with D uncertain. Germline V CDR1 and CDR2: MNHNY, SVGAGI (reference sequence). V lost 0 bases to trimming and J lost 5 bases, with 8 bases between them. The CDR3 is 15 amino acids. DNA for the CDR3: TGTGCCAGCAGTTACTCTAGGGCCGATAATTCACCCCTCCACTTT. Encoded protein: CASSYSRADNSPLHF.

This chain joins TRBV19 and TRBJ2-2, with no clear D. The ends were cut back, 10 bases at V and 8 bases at J, with 14 bases in the middle. Germline values: CDR1 LNHDA, CDR2 SQIVND (reference sequence). This CDR3 region has 12 residues. Here the CDR3 DNA reads TGTGCCACCGGGCCCTGGCGAGGGGAGCTGTTTTTT. Translated: CATGPWRGELFF.

CDR3 region: CASSPSAGSYGYTF. The DNA of the CDR3 is TGTGCCAGTAGTCCCTCGGCGGGGTCCTATGGCTACACCTTC. The chain carries TRBV19 and TRBJ1-2; D is uncertain. The CDR3 runs to 14 residues. V was trimmed by 5 bases and J by 4 bases, leaving 14 bases between them. The germline V gene has CDR1 LNHDA and CDR2 SQIVND (reference sequence).

The chain combines TRBV30 with TRBJ2-1, with D hard to call. CDR1 GTSNPN and CDR2 SVGIG come from the germline V gene (reference sequence). This CDR3 spans 14 amino acids. V lost 1 base, J lost 4 bases, and 11 bases lay in between. CDR3 amino acids: CAWSGQQFYNEQFF. The CDR3 nucleotides are TGTGCCTGGAGTGGTCAACAGTTTTACAATGAGCAGTTCTTC.

The chain joins TRBV3-1 (or the pseudogene TRBV3-2) to TRBJ2-7, with TRBD2 matching over 8 bases. CDR1 and CDR2 from the germline V gene are LGHDT and YNNKEL (reference sequence). The CDR3 is 15 amino acids. The V and J ends lost 4 bases and 5 bases, in that order; junction bases with no gene match: 10. For the CDR3, the DNA is TGTGCCAGCAGCCCTTACGGGCGGGGGGTGGACGAGCAGTACTTC. Encoded protein: CASSPYGRGVDEQYF.

The chain uses TRBV3-1 (or the pseudogene TRBV3-2) and TRBJ2-5; D gene unclear. Trimming took 0 bases from V and 7 from J, leaving 0 bases between them. Germline loops: CDR1 LGHDT, CDR2 YNNKEL (reference sequence). There are 10 residues in the CDR3. The CDR3 is CASSQETQYF. The CDR3 nucleotides are TGTGCCAGCAGCCAAGAGACCCAGTACTTC.

The chain joins TRBV10-1 to TRBJ2-3; a weak D match, TRBD2 (6 bases). The CDR3 covers 16 residues. Germline V lookup: CDR1 WNHNN, CDR2 SYGVQD (reference sequence). Trimming took 3 bases from V and 2 from J, leaving 15 bases between them. CDR3 nucleotide sequence: TGCGCCAGCAGTGAATCCTGGAGGGGATCCACAGATACGCAGTATTTT. Its protein product is CASSESWRGSTDTQYF.

This clone occurred once. V is TRBV29-1 and J is TRBJ1-2; 8 bases are a match to TRBD1. This CDR3 has 13 amino acids. Germline V CDR1 and CDR2: SQVTM, ANQGSEA. The V segment lost 3 bases and the J segment 4 bases; nucleotides outside the gene matches: 4. The CDR3 sequence: CSVDEGQGYGYTF. CDR3 nucleotide sequence: TGCAGCGTTGACGAAGGACAGGGCTATGGCTACACCTTC.

The chain employs TRBV19 and TRBJ2-7; a weak D match, TRBD1 (5 bases). The V gene lost 0 bases and the J gene lost 3 bases, with 12 bases spanning the gap. Germline V gene sequence: CDR1 LNHDA, CDR2 SQIVND (reference sequence). This CDR3 spans 15 amino acids. The DNA of the CDR3 is TGTGCCAGTAGTATAGATCACAGGACCGGCTACGAGCAGTACTTC. Translation: CASSIDHRTGYEQYF.